These T cell receptor beta chains were read from a single sample in a study of spatial heterogeneity in lung cancer. A single record per CDR3 protein comes from TCRdb applying MiXCR to the 5' RACE reads. The sample has under 4,000 distinct CDR3 sequences; roughly 6.1% are singletons. The sequences come from lung tumor tissue, collected at surgery. These TCRs come from a male donor with early-stage non-small cell lung cancer. CDR3s include the opening cysteine and the closing phenylalanine or tryptophan. The order of the fields is CDR3 DNA, CDR3 protein, J gene, D gene, clone size, V gene. D genes are given only for firm matches. Part of the rows lack a size; the others show once, few, many or a class for expanded clones.

TGTGCCAGCAGGCTGGACAGTAGCAATCAGCCCCAGCATTTT,CASRLDSSNQPQHF,TRBJ1-5,NA,medium-sized,TRBV6-5
TGTGCCAGCAGCTTAGAACTAGCGGCCTACAATGAGCAGTTCTTC,CASSLELAAYNEQFF,TRBJ2-1,TRBD2,medium-sized,TRBV11-3
TGCAGTGCTAGAGATCAACTAGCGGGAGGAACTTCCGGGGAGCTGTTTTTT,CSARDQLAGGTSGELFF,TRBJ2-2,TRBD2,medium-sized,TRBV20-1
TGCGCCAGCAGCTTCGAAGGGGGCAAGCAGTACTTC,CASSFEGGKQYF,TRBJ2-7,TRBD1,once,TRBV5-1
TGTGCCAGCAGTTACAGTAGCGGGGGGGCCTACAATGAGCAGTTCTTC,CASSYSSGGAYNEQFF,TRBJ2-1,TRBD2,many,TRBV6-5
TGTGCCAGCAGGCCGGGGTCCCCAGGCGAGCAGTACTTC,CASRPGSPGEQYF,TRBJ2-7,NA,medium-sized,TRBV28
TGTGCCAGCAGTCCGGGGGACCGTCCCGAGACCCAGTACTTC,CASSPGDRPETQYF,TRBJ2-5,NA,medium-sized,TRBV28
TGCAGCGTTGCCCAAGGACAGAGCATGAACACTGAAGCTTTCTTT,CSVAQGQSMNTEAFF,TRBJ1-1,NA,many,TRBV29-1
TGTGCCAGCAGCTTAGATGGGGCGGGGACTAATACGCAGTATTTT,CASSLDGAGTNTQYF,TRBJ2-3,TRBD2,NA,TRBV11-2
TGTGCCATCAGTGAGTACCCTCCGGGGTCCTACGAGCAGTACTTC,CAISEYPPGSYEQYF,TRBJ2-7,NA,medium-sized,TRBV10-3
TGCGCCAGCAGCTTGGGAGGGGAGAATGAGCAGTTCTTC,CASSLGGENEQFF,TRBJ2-1,NA,medium-sized,TRBV5-1
TGTGCCAGCAGCTTGATAAGGCGGGGTTCTACTGGGGCCAACGTCCTGACTTTC,CASSLIRRGSTGANVLTF,TRBJ2-6,NA,medium-sized,TRBV5-6
TGTGCCAGCAGTCCCTCAGTGGTGGGGTACACTGAAGCTTTCTTT,CASSPSVVGYTEAFF,TRBJ1-1,NA,medium-sized,TRBV7-6
TGTGCCAGCAGCTTAGGAACCGGGGTTGGCACTGAAGCTTTCTTT,CASSLGTGVGTEAFF,TRBJ1-1,NA,medium-sized,TRBV7-9
TGTGCCAGCAGTGAGGACGTGAGCTATGGCTACACCTTC,CASSEDVSYGYTF,TRBJ1-2,NA,medium-sized,TRBV9
TGTGCCAGCAGCTTAGACAGGGCAGAGCCAGATACGCAGTATTTT,CASSLDRAEPDTQYF,TRBJ2-3,NA,medium-sized,TRBV7-9
TGTGCCAGCAGTTACTCGAGTAACATAGCGGGTGCCCCCTACGAGCAGTACTTC,CASSYSSNIAGAPYEQYF,TRBJ2-7,TRBD2,once,TRBV6-5
TGTGCCAGCAGCTTAGATCAGGTAGCACATGGCTACACCTTC,CASSLDQVAHGYTF,TRBJ1-2,NA,medium-sized,TRBV7-2
TGTGCCAGCAGTTTAAATGGGGCGGAGACCCAGTACTTC,CASSLNGAETQYF,TRBJ2-5,NA,medium-sized,TRBV12-3/TRBV12-4
TGTGCCAGCAGCCCCGTCGGACAGGATGATGAAAAACTGTTTTTT,CASSPVGQDDEKLFF,TRBJ1-4,TRBD1,medium-sized,TRBV4-2
TGTGCCAGCAGATCAGTTACGACGACAGGGGGTGGCTACACCTTC,CASRSVTTTGGGYTF,TRBJ1-2,TRBD1,large,TRBV6-6
TGTGCCAGCAGCCCGTACACTAGCGGGAGGAGCACCGGGGAGCTGTTTTTT,CASSPYTSGRSTGELFF,TRBJ2-2,TRBD2,medium-sized,TRBV3-1
TGCAGTGCTAGATCGGGCGGGTCTGGCACAGATACGCAGTATTTT,CSARSGGSGTDTQYF,TRBJ2-3,NA,medium-sized,TRBV20-1
TGCGCCAGCAGCTTGGCCCAGGGGAGCACAGATACGCAGTATTTT,CASSLAQGSTDTQYF,TRBJ2-3,NA,many,TRBV5-1
TGTGCCACCGGCCCTAAGGGGTTCGACAATGAGCAGTTCTTC,CATGPKGFDNEQFF,TRBJ2-1,NA,NA,TRBV7-9
TGCAGCCCGGGGGGGGGCAGGAACACTGAAGCTTTCTTT,CSPGGGRNTEAFF,TRBJ1-1,NA,medium-sized,TRBV20-1
TGTGCCATCAGTGACAGGGGGACTGAAGCTTTCTTT,CAISDRGTEAFF,TRBJ1-1,TRBD1,large,TRBV10-3